The entry below gives a single T cell receptor beta chain sequence along with its context. Trimming removed 6 bases from V and 0 bases from J, with 12 bases in between. The CDR3 has 15 amino acids. CDR1 MDHEN and CDR2 SYDVKM come from the germline V gene. Measured with immunoSEQ multiplex PCR; TCRdb has only the in-frame clones, and not every one. The sample shows around 100,000 clones, approximately 86% of them seen only once. This entry is derived from a study of blood T cell repertoires in COVID-19. Looking at the study overall: The origin of the acute and convalescent COVID-19 samples was the United States, Italy and Spain. In each case, the material was cDNA or gDNA derived from T cells, B-cell-depleted T cells, or PBMCs.

This sequence originates from a human donor in a cohort sampled during active COVID-19. Sequencing was done on a sample of peripheral blood. The chain uses TRBV28 and TRBJ1-3; a possible D gene is TRBD1 (6 bases). The CDR3 region is CASSPGDVSGNTIYF. CDR3 nucleotides: TGTGCCAGCAGCCCAGGGGACGTCTCTGGAAACACCATATATTTT. Filled out from reference TRBV28 and TRBJ1-3, the complete variable domain reads DVKVTQSSRYLVKRTGEKVFLECVQDMDHENMFWYRQDPGLGLRLIYFSYDVKMKEKGDIPEGYSVSREKKERFSLILESASTNQTSMYLCASSPGDVSGNTIYFGEGSWLTVV.